This entry is about one T cell receptor beta chain. Its target is unknown. This record belongs to a study of response to subunit inactivated influenza vaccine. Study-wide points: With each seasonal influenza vaccination, the authors suggested, few new T cells are recruited.

Germline V gene data show CDR1 as MNHEY and CDR2 as SVGEGT. The germline V and J ends were trimmed by 5 bases and 1 base, with 21 bases remaining between them. The CDR3 runs 17 residues. Via MiXCR, TCRdb re-called the RT-PCR reads, giving one row per CDR3 protein. The data contain approximately 490,000 distinct CDR3 sequences, less than 7.5% of them singletons. V gene TRBV6-2 or TRBV6-3 combines with J gene TRBJ2-7, with TRBD2 as a possible D gene (5 bases). This sequence originates from a man aged 50-75 years who received an inactivated influenza vaccine. The sample consisted of PBMCs from blood, taken 23 months after vaccination. CDR3 sequence (DNA): TGTGCCAGCAGTCTGACCAACGGGGATATTCCATCCTACGAGCAGTACTTC. Protein: CASSLTNGDIPSYEQYF.